This T cell receptor beta chain was sequenced in a study of immune evolution from preneoplasia to lung adenocarcinoma. Study-level information: HLA loss of heterozygosity: approximately 7.5% AIS, about 14% MIA, more than 25% ADC, none AAH. Study-wide results and caveats: Highest clonality occurred in KRAS-mutant, not EGFR-mutant or double wild-type, nodules.

About this clone itself: The antigen remains unidentified. At one end the junction does not follow the germline gene, possibly because of a read error.

Method: immunoSEQ multiplex PCR; TCRdb's copy keeps in-frame clones and lacks some. Of around 5,000 clones in the sample, around 90% were seen once. CDR1 and CDR2 (germline): SGHRS, YFSETQ. The CDR3 runs to 15 residues. The J gene is TRBJ2-2, the V gene TRBV5-1; 8 nucleotides align to TRBD1. The sample taken for sequencing was FFPE invasive lung adenocarcinoma tissue. The sequence was obtained from a person in their fifties with lung adenocarcinoma. The CDR3 DNA reads TGCGCCAGCAGATTGGGACAGGCTTACACCGGGGAGCTGTTTTTT. It translates to CASRLGQAYTGELFF.